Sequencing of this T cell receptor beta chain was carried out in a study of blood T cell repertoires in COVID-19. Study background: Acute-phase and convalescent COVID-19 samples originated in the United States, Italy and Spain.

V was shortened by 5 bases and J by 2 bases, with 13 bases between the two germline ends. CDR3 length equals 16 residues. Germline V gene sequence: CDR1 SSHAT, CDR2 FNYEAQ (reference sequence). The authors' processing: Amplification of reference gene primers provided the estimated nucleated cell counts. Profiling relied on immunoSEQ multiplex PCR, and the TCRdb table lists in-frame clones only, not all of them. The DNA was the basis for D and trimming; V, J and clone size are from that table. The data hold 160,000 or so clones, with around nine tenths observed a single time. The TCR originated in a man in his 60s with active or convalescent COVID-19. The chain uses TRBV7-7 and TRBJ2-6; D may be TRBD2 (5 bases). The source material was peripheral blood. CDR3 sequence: CASSPVGVTGANVLTF. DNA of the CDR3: TGTGCCAGCAGCCCGGTCGGGGTAACTGGGGCCAACGTCCTGACTTTC.